This entry concerns a single T cell receptor beta chain. The antigen is unknown. This record comes from a study of neoadjuvant anti-PD-1 for oral cavity cancer. Study at large: Before surgery, most patients got three to four biweekly 3 mg/kg nivolumab doses.

Libraries were prepared by immunoSEQ multiplex PCR; TCRdb keeps only in-frame clonotypes and omits some of them. The sample comprises approximately 15,000 clones, about 44% of which are singletons, and 35% to 50% rests with the top ten. Points from the study as a whole: With three patients per group, TCR findings need larger cohorts. Post-treatment tumors with larger preexisting clones showed more shrinkage.

CDR3 length: 15 residues. Germline V CDR1 and CDR2: SGHAT, FQNNGV. The ends were cut back, 0 bases at V and 4 bases at J, with 13 bases in the middle. The time point denotes: after neoadjuvant nivolumab, at surgical resection. This receptor was taken from a person between 40 and 80 years old with oral cavity squamous cell carcinoma. V and J are TRBV11-2 and TRBJ2-7; weak D call: TRBD1 (6 bases). The sequencing here drew on tumor tissue, taken after nivolumab (anti-PD-1) treatment. The CDR3 sequence is CASSLDFTGRYEQYF. CDR3 DNA sequence: TGTGCCAGCAGCTTAGATTTTACAGGGCGGTACGAGCAGTACTTC.